Below, 15 T cell receptor beta chains from the same sample are listed, as sequenced in a study of OX40 agonist ivuxolimab in advanced cancers. Assay used: immunoSEQ multiplex PCR; TCRdb lists only in-frame clones, some missing. The table lists tens of thousands of clones, over 75% of them singletons, with approximately 5.5% in the top ten. This specimen was CD4+ or CD8+ T cells sorted from blood, taken in a trial of the OX40 agonist ivuxolimab. All receptors come from an adult with an advanced solid tumor such as melanoma, head and neck, liver or kidney cancer.

This sequence joins TRBV6-1 and TRBJ1-2; TRBD1 matches at 7 bases. CDR3 length: 14 residues. V was pared by 3 bases and J by 5 bases, with 6 bases of the junction left unmatched. The germline V gene has CDR1 MNHNS and CDR2 SASEGT. The CDR3 nucleotides are TGTGCCAGCAGTGAGGAACAGGGGTGGTATGGCTACACCTTC. Translation: CASSEEQGWYGYTF.

V is TRBV5-8 and J is TRBJ2-7, with TRBD1 identical over 7 bases. Trimming removed 0 bases from V and 5 bases from J; junction bases left unmatched: 8. Germline-derived CDR1 and CDR2 are SGHTS and YDEGEE. This CDR3 contains 15 residues. In DNA, the CDR3 is TGTGCCAGCAGCTTGGGACAGGGTGAGAACCACGAGCAGTACTTC. Amino acids: CASSLGQGENHEQYF.

The J gene is TRBJ2-7, the V gene TRBV7-9; no clear D. There are 14 residues in the CDR3. CDR1 and CDR2 from the germline V gene are SEHNR and FQNEAQ (reference sequence). Trimming removed 1 base from V and 2 bases from J, with 9 bases in between. In DNA, the CDR3 is TGTGCCAGCAGCTTAGGGGCGGACCCCTACGAGCAGTACTTC. Encoded protein: CASSLGADPYEQYF.

V and J are TRBV2 and TRBJ2-3; no clear D gene. V gave up 4 bases and J gave up 1 base, with 12 bases separating them. The CDR3 is 15 residues long. CDR1 and CDR2 (germline): SNHLY, FYNNEI. The CDR3 DNA reads as TGTGCCAGCAGTGTTGGCGGCCCCGGCACAGATACGCAGTATTTT. It translates to CASSVGGPGTDTQYF.

For this clone: Different DNA sequences within this sample yield the same CDR3. The CDR3 bases are TGTGCCAGCAGTGAAGGGAGGACAGGACTCAATCAGCCCCAGCATTTT. Its protein is CASSEGRTGLNQPQHF. This chain uses TRBV2 with TRBJ1-5; 7 nucleotides line up with TRBD1. Germline V gene lookup returns CDR1 SNHLY and CDR2 FYNNEI. Trimming at V came to 1 base and at J to 3 bases, leaving 6 bases not matched to a gene. The CDR3 loop spans 16 amino acids.

The chain's CDR3 is CASSQLQGNSPLHF. DNA for the CDR3: TGTGCCAGCAGCCAACTACAGGGGAATTCACCCCTCCACTTT. The genes are TRBV4-2 and TRBJ1-6, with 7 bases lining up with TRBD1. The CDR3 covers 14 residues. The ends lost 2 bases at V and 7 bases at J; junction bases unmatched: 2. Germline V CDR1 and CDR2: LGHNA, YNFKEQ.

The chain couples TRBV19 to TRBJ1-1; TRBD1 agrees at 7 bases. V lost 2 bases, J lost 0 bases, and 3 bases stayed unmatched. The CDR3 covers 15 residues. The germline CDR1 and CDR2 sequences are LNHDA and SQIVND (reference sequence). Here the CDR3 reads CASSITGQLNTEAFF. The CDR3 bases are TGTGCCAGTAGTATAACGGGACAGTTGAACACTGAAGCTTTCTTT.

Here the CDR3 DNA reads TGTGCCAGCAGCTTGGGAACGGCCGCCGGGGAGCTGTTTTTT. Amino acids: CASSLGTAAGELFF. The chain employs TRBV7-2 and TRBJ2-2; D uncertain. The CDR3 totals 14 residues. Trimming shortened V by 3 bases and J by 6 bases, and 11 bases separated the two germline ends. Germline values: CDR1 SGHTA, CDR2 FQGNSA. Variable domain in full (rest from reference TRBV7-2 and TRBJ2-2): GAGVSQSPSNKVTEKGKDVELRCDPISGHTALYWYRQSLGQGLEFLIYFQGNSAPDKSGLPSDRFSAERTGGSVSTLTIQRTQQEDSAVYLCASSLGTAAGELFFGEGSRLTVL.

This sequence joins TRBV19 and TRBJ2-3; D assignment may be TRBD1 or TRBD2 (5 bases each). In germline, CDR1 is LNHDA, CDR2 SQIVND (reference sequence). The CDR3 loop spans 14 amino acids. Trimming shortened V by 2 bases and J by 4 bases, and 10 bases separated the two germline ends. In nucleotides, the CDR3 is TGTGCCAGTAGTATAATGGGGGTCGCAGATACGCAGTATTTT. It codes for CASSIMGVADTQYF.

The chain combines TRBV6-6 with TRBJ2-7, with D possibly being TRBD1 (6 bases). CDR1 MNHNY and CDR2 SVGAGI come from the germline V gene (reference sequence). V lost 6 bases to trimming and J lost 2 bases, with 17 bases between them. The CDR3 runs to 15 residues. CDR3 sequence reads: CASSRLGDTTYEQYF. The DNA for the CDR3 is TGTGCCAGCAGCCGCCTGGGGGACACAACCTACGAGCAGTACTTC.

CDR3 DNA sequence: TGCGCCAGCAGTTCGGGACTAGCGTCTTTCTCCTACAATGAGCAGTTCTTC. It is translated as CASSSGLASFSYNEQFF. The J gene is TRBJ2-1, the V gene TRBV10-1; 10 nucleotides agree with TRBD2. The CDR3 spans 17 residues. Germline trimming cut 5 bases from V and 0 bases from J; bases unmatched to any gene: 7. Germline assignment: CDR1 WNHNN and CDR2 SYGVQD (reference sequence).

CDR3 nucleotides: TGTGCCAGCAGTGAGAGGCGGCCCAGCGCAGATACGCAGTATTTT. Translation: CASSERRPSADTQYF. The chain links TRBV2 to TRBJ2-3; D ambiguous. V was pared by 3 bases and J by 4 bases, with 14 bases between. CDR1 and CDR2 (germline): SNHLY, FYNNEI. CDR3 length: 15 residues.

The chain uses TRBV20-1 and TRBJ1-4; D is undetermined. CDR1 and CDR2 (germline): DFQATT, SNEGSKA (reference sequence). With 4 bases removed from V and 8 bases from J, the gap between germline ends came to 5 bases. This CDR3 has 10 amino acids. In nucleotides, the CDR3 is TGCAGTGCTAAGTCCGAAAAACTGTTTTTT. Protein: CSAKSEKLFF.

The chain links TRBV4-1 to TRBJ1-6, with TRBD1 identical over 8 bases. Trimming at V came to 5 bases and at J to 8 bases, leaving 8 bases not matched to a gene. Germline CDR1 and CDR2: MGHRA and YSYEKL. The CDR3 spans 15 residues. The CDR3: CASSFRDRNDSPLHF. The CDR3 DNA reads TGCGCCAGCAGCTTCCGGGACAGGAACGATTCACCCCTCCACTTT.

V and J are TRBV5-1 and TRBJ2-1, with D perhaps matching TRBD2 (5 bases). The germline V gene has CDR1 SGHRS and CDR2 YFSETQ. Trimming removed 3 bases from V and 8 bases from J, with 18 bases in between. This CDR3 is 15 amino acids long. As DNA, the CDR3 is TGCGCCAGCAGCTCGATAACTAGTTTAGTCCATGAGCAGTTCTTC. Translated, it gives CASSSITSLVHEQFF.